These 20 T cell receptor beta chains came from one sample sequenced in a study of early T cells in non-severe SARS-CoV-2 infection (dated by TCRdb to the early 2020s). Library generation was performed with 5' RACE. Reads for this sample came from a NextSeq 500. Using fastp at Q25 and MiXCR, TCRdb reprocessed the public reads and kept productive beta chains. Each record represents a unique CDR3 protein, reported with the most common genes and DNA among its rows. The sample has 20,000 to 30,000 distinct CDR3 sequences on record, about 4.8% of them singletons. The ten top clones hold 5.6% of the sample. Sequenced input: whole blood. Source of these receptors: an adult who was a healthcare worker with PCR-confirmed SARS-CoV-2 infection or an uninfected control (not recorded which).

This clonotype was picked up many times. The V and J genes are TRBV10-3 and TRBJ2-3, with 8 bases that match TRBD1. With V trimmed by 3 bases and J by 5 bases, 4 bases remained unmatched. CDR1 is ENHRY, CDR2 SYGVKD, per germline. The CDR3 totals 14 residues. As DNA, the CDR3 is TGTGCCATCAGTGACAACACAGGGGGAGATACGCAGTATTTT. Its translation: CAISDNTGGDTQYF.

In its sample, this clonotype was seen many times. V and J are TRBV5-1 and TRBJ2-3; 10 bases line up with TRBD2. After removal of 5 bases from V and 2 bases from J, the junction contained 2 bases not matched to a gene. Germline CDR1 is SGHRS and CDR2 is YFSETQ. There are 14 residues in the CDR3. CDR3 in amino acids: CASRSGGATDTQYF. DNA of the CDR3: TGCGCCAGCAGAAGCGGGGGGGCCACAGATACGCAGTATTTT. The full variable domain, its missing parts supplied by reference TRBV5-1 and TRBJ2-3, is KAGVTQTPRYLIKTRGQQVTLSCSPISGHRSVSWYQQTPGQGLQFLFEYFSETQRNKGNFPGRFSGRQFSNSRSEMNVSTLELGDSALYLCASRSGGATDTQYFGPGTRLTVL.

In its sample, this clonotype was seen many times. This chain uses TRBV5-4 with TRBJ2-2; 8 positions agree with TRBD2. J gave up 2 bases and V 4 bases, and 1 base lay outside the gene matches. Germline assignment: CDR1 SGHNT and CDR2 YYREEE (reference sequence). The CDR3 sequence is 14 residues long. Here the CDR3 reads CASSRGGNTGELFF. CDR3 DNA sequence: TGTGCCAGCAGCCGGGGGGGAAACACCGGGGAGCTGTTTTTT.

The chain is built from TRBV12-3 or TRBV12-4 and TRBJ2-1, with TRBD2 identical over 8 bases. The CDR3 totals 15 residues. V lost 7 bases to trimming and J lost 5 bases; unmatched junction nucleotides: 10. CDR3: CASTNGGGQHNEQFF. For the CDR3, the DNA is TGTGCCAGCACCAACGGGGGGGGGCAACACAATGAGCAGTTCTTC.

In this sample, this clonotype turned up many times. This chain connects TRBV5-1 to TRBJ2-5, with 7 bases matching TRBD1. V lost 5 bases to trimming and J lost 3 bases; unmatched junction nucleotides: 13. The CDR3 contains 16 residues. CDR1 SGHRS and CDR2 YFSETQ come from the germline V gene. In DNA form, the CDR3 reads TGCGCCAGCAGTTACCCTACCGGGACAGCTGAAGAGACCCAGTACTTC. Residues: CASSYPTGTAEETQYF.

This clonotype was seen at least ten times. The chain uses TRBV29-1 and TRBJ2-3; TRBD2 matches at 7 bases. V dropped 5 bases and J dropped 1; count of bases not matched to a gene: 0. Per germline, CDR1 SQVTM and CDR2 ANQGSEA. The CDR3 length is 12 residues. The CDR3 here is CSVTSGTDTQYF. The CDR3 coding sequence is TGCAGCGTTACTAGCGGCACAGATACGCAGTATTTT.

This clonotype was counted many times. J is TRBJ2-3 and V is TRBV20-1, with TRBD2 matching over 8 bases. V was pared by 6 bases and J by 4 bases, with 3 bases of the junction left unmatched. CDR1 DFQATT and CDR2 SNEGSKA come from the germline V gene (reference sequence). The CDR3 has 12 amino acids. In nucleotides, the CDR3 is TGCAGTGCAGGACTAGCATCAGATACGCAGTATTTT. It translates to CSAGLASDTQYF.

This clonotype occurred many times. Here the CDR3 reads CASGLAGVLNTGELFF. The CDR3 DNA is TGTGCTAGTGGTCTAGCGGGGGTCCTGAACACCGGGGAGCTGTTTTTT. The chain carries TRBV12-5 and TRBJ2-2, with 10 positions matching TRBD2. The germline V gene has CDR1 LGHNT and CDR2 FRNRAP. The ends lost 5 bases at V and 1 base at J; junction bases unmatched: 4. The CDR3 is 16 residues long.

This clonotype was recorded at least ten times. The gene calls are TRBV18 and TRBJ2-1; perhaps TRBD1 as D (5 bases). CDR3 length: 15 amino acids. The germline V gene encodes CDR1 KGHSH and CDR2 LQKENI. Trimming left V 3 bases short and J 3 bases short, with 12 bases between. The CDR3 loop reads CASSPEQGNYNEQFF. DNA of the CDR3: TGTGCCAGCTCACCGGAGCAGGGAAACTACAATGAGCAGTTCTTC.

This clonotype was seen repeatedly, ten times or more. The genes are TRBV27 and TRBJ2-7, with 13 nucleotides matching TRBD2. Per germline, CDR1 MNHEY and CDR2 SMNVEV (reference sequence). V trimming: 10 bases; J trimming: 0 bases; junction bases outside the gene matches: 3. There are 14 residues in the CDR3. The CDR3 DNA sequence: TGTGCCACCGGGACTAGCGGGGTCTCCTACGAGCAGTACTTC. Residues: CATGTSGVSYEQYF.

At least ten counts were recorded for this clonotype. V and J are TRBV7-9 and TRBJ2-3; D is perhaps TRBD1 (6 bases). Trimming took 4 bases from V and 2 from J, leaving 10 bases between them. CDR3 length: 14 residues. Germline V gene data show CDR1 as SEHNR and CDR2 as FQNEAQ (reference sequence). CDR3 residues: CASSYRTDTDTQYF. The CDR3 DNA reads TGTGCCAGCAGCTACCGGACAGACACAGATACGCAGTATTTT.

This clonotype was counted ten times or more. V is TRBV10-3 and J is TRBJ1-5; unclear D gene. V gave up 8 bases and J gave up 1 base, with 9 bases separating them. CDR3 length: 13 amino acids. The germline V gene encodes CDR1 ENHRY and CDR2 SYGVKD. CDR3: CAISRLSNQPQHF. The CDR3 DNA is TGTGCCATCTCAAGGTTGAGCAATCAGCCCCAGCATTTT.

This clonotype was counted many times. The rearrangement uses TRBV27 and TRBJ2-7; 8 nucleotides line up with TRBD1. Trimming at V came to 4 bases and at J to 5 bases, leaving 7 bases not matched to a gene. The germline V gene encodes CDR1 MNHEY and CDR2 SMNVEV (reference sequence). The CDR3 is 14 amino acids. CDR3 bases: TGTGCCAGCAGTTCCAGGGGGCCGGTCGACGAGCAGTACTTC. Encoded protein: CASSSRGPVDEQYF.

The chain joins TRBV7-6 to TRBJ2-7, with 10 bases that match TRBD1. Trimming removed 5 bases from V and 5 bases from J; junction bases left unmatched: 6. Germline V gene lookup returns CDR1 SGHVS and CDR2 FNYEAQ. The length of the CDR3 is 14 residues. The DNA of the CDR3 is TGTGCCAGCAGCCCCGGGACAGGGGACGACGAGCAGTACTTC. It encodes CASSPGTGDDEQYF.

This clonotype has just a few counts. The chain has TRBV5-4 and TRBJ2-3, with 7 bases identical to TRBD2. The CDR3 has 16 residues. Germline CDR1 and CDR2: SGHNT and YYREEE (reference sequence). Trimming removed 4 bases from V and 2 bases from J; junction bases left unmatched: 10. CDR3 nucleotides: TGTGCCAGCAGCCTGTCCGGGACTACCTTCACAGATACGCAGTATTTT. Its protein is CASSLSGTTFTDTQYF.

This clonotype was observed many times. This rearrangement joins TRBV29-1 to TRBJ1-1, with TRBD1 matching 7 bases. V shed 5 bases, J shed 0 bases, and the junction held 3 bases outside the gene matches. This CDR3 region has 13 residues. Germline loops: CDR1 SQVTM, CDR2 ANQGSEA. The CDR3 DNA reads as TGCAGCGTTCGGACAGGCATGAACACTGAAGCTTTCTTT. Amino acids: CSVRTGMNTEAFF.

This clonotype has at least ten counts. V usage is TRBV29-1 and J usage is TRBJ1-2; the D gene is possibly TRBD1 (5 bases). The CDR3 spans 12 residues. From germline, CDR1 is SQVTM and CDR2 ANQGSEA. V gave up 7 bases and J gave up 8 bases, with 17 bases separating them. CDR3 coding DNA: TGCAGCGCGGGGGATGCAGGCCTCGGCTACACCTTC. Translated, it gives CSAGDAGLGYTF.

This clonotype was counted ten times or more. The genes are TRBV20-1 and TRBJ2-3; D is unresolved. Trimming stripped 3 bases from V and 0 bases from J, with 4 bases between. CDR3 length equals 12 residues. Looked up from germline, CDR1 is DFQATT and CDR2 is SNEGSKA (reference sequence). CDR3 nucleotide sequence: TGCAGTGCTAGTGCTAGCACAGATACGCAGTATTTT. Amino acid sequence: CSASASTDTQYF.

This clonotype has ten or more counts. V is TRBV15 and J is TRBJ1-5, with no clear D. In germline, CDR1 is LNHNV, CDR2 YYDKDF (reference sequence). The CDR3 extends over 17 amino acids. Trimming removed 0 bases from V and 0 bases from J, with 12 bases in between. The CDR3 protein is CATSRDQPNRSNQPQHF. Written as DNA, the CDR3 is TGTGCCACCAGCAGAGATCAACCCAACCGTAGCAATCAGCCCCAGCATTTT.

This clonotype was picked up many times. This chain uses TRBV7-9 with TRBJ2-1; D is unresolved. The CDR3 runs 13 residues. Trimming left V 0 bases short and J 9 bases short, with 9 bases between. The germline gives CDR1 SEHNR, CDR2 FQNEAQ (reference sequence). In DNA form, the CDR3 reads TGTGCCAGCAGCTTAGCGCCTAGGTTTGAGCAGTTCTTC. Translated, it gives CASSLAPRFEQFF.